Presented here are 9 T cell receptor beta chains from one specimen sequenced in a study of blood T cell repertoires in COVID-19. The assay was immunoSEQ multiplex PCR, and TCRdb's table has in-frame clones only and misses some. The table shows just over 65,000 clones, with around 92% occurring only once. The material sequenced was peripheral blood. Receptors originate from a man aged 55 to 69 with acute or convalescent COVID-19.

The chain links TRBV6-5 to TRBJ2-7; 7 bases fit TRBD1. The V and J ends lost 6 bases and 3 bases, in that order; junction bases with no gene match: 5. CDR3 length: 13 residues. Looked up from germline, CDR1 is MNHEY and CDR2 is SVGAGI. CDR3 loop: CASRAGTDYEQYF. The CDR3 nucleotides read TGTGCCAGCAGGGCCGGGACAGACTACGAGCAGTACTTC.

This chain uses TRBV6-1 with TRBJ1-5; TRBD1 matches at 7 bases. The ends lost 2 bases at V and 0 bases at J; junction bases unmatched: 4. Germline V lookup: CDR1 MNHNS, CDR2 SASEGT. This CDR3 is built from 16 residues. In DNA form, the CDR3 reads TGTGCCAGCAGTGAAATGGGACAGTATAGCAATCAGCCCCAGCATTTT. Its protein product is CASSEMGQYSNQPQHF.

The chain couples TRBV6-5 to TRBJ2-5; TRBD2 might be the D (6 bases). With 1 base removed from V and 1 base from J, the gap between germline ends came to 7 bases. The CDR3 runs 14 residues. Germline V lookup: CDR1 MNHEY, CDR2 SVGAGI. The CDR3 sequence is CASSYFGGQETQYF. Written as DNA, the CDR3 is TGTGCCAGCAGTTACTTCGGGGGCCAAGAGACCCAGTACTTC.

The rearrangement joins TRBV7-2 to TRBJ2-2, with D possibly being TRBD1 (5 bases). CDR1 and CDR2 (germline): SGHTA, FQGNSA. The germline V and J ends were trimmed by 5 bases and 4 bases, with 14 bases remaining between them. The CDR3 contains 15 residues. The CDR3 nucleotides read TGTGCCAGCAGCCCCAGGGTATCTTCCACCGGGGAGCTGTTTTTT. Amino acid sequence: CASSPRVSSTGELFF.

V gene TRBV6-5 combines with J gene TRBJ1-6; 9 nucleotides line up with TRBD1. Germline CDR1 is MNHEY and CDR2 is SVGAGI. Losses at the gene ends were 6 bases for V and 4 bases for J; bases not matched to a gene: 1. CDR3 length: 14 residues. The CDR3 region has the DNA TGTGCCAGCAGGGGACAGGGTTATAATTCACCCCTCCACTTT. It is translated as CASRGQGYNSPLHF.

The V gene is TRBV10-3, the J gene TRBJ1-2; TRBD1 aligns across 10 bases. The CDR3 covers 15 residues. Losses at the gene ends were 10 bases for V and 4 bases for J; bases not matched to a gene: 12. The germline CDR1 and CDR2 sequences are ENHRY and SYGVKD. The CDR3 region is CATITIRDRGYGYTF. The CDR3 DNA reads as TGTGCCACCATTACCATCCGGGACAGGGGCTATGGCTACACCTTC.

The CDR3 region has the DNA TGCGCCAGCAGCTTGGGACAGGGGTTTGAAAAACTGTTTTTT. It is translated as CASSLGQGFEKLFF. This chain connects TRBV5-1 to TRBJ1-4, with 8 bases aligning to TRBD1. The V and J ends lost 0 bases and 7 bases, in that order; junction bases with no gene match: 2. CDR3 size: 14 residues. Germline CDR1 and CDR2: SGHRS and YFSETQ.

Regarding this clone: At one of its ends the junction is not consistent with the germline gene, which may arise from a read error. The chain recombines TRBV6-5 with TRBJ1-6; TRBD1 matches 7 bases. Germline loops: CDR1 MNHEY, CDR2 SVGAGI. CDR3 size: 15 residues. The CDR3 loop reads CASSSTGRYGSPLHF. In nucleotides, the CDR3 is TGTGCCAGCAGCTCGACAGGGAGGTACGGTTCACCCCTTCACTTT.

This clone was observed a few times. As DNA, the CDR3 is TGTGCCAGCAGCTTGAAGCCCAATCAGCCCCAGCATTTT. Its translation: CASSLKPNQPQHF. V is TRBV7-9 and J is TRBJ1-5; unclear D gene. CDR1 is SEHNR and CDR2 is FQNEAQ in the germline V gene (reference sequence). Deletions cut 3 bases from V and 3 bases from J, with 6 bases between. This CDR3 is 13 amino acids long.